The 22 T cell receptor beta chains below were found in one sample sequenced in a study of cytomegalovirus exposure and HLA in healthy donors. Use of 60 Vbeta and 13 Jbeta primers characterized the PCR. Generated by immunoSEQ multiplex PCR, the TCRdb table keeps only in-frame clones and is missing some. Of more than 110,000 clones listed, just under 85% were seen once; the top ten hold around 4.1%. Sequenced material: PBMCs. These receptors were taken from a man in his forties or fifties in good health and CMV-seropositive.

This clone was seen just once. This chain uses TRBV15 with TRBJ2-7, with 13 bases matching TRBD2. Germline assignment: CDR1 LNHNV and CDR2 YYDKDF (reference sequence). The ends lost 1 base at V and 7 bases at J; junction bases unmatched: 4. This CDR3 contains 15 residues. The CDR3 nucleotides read TGTGCCACCAGCAGAGGGACTAGCGGGAGAAGGGAGCAGTACTTC. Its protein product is CATSRGTSGRREQYF.

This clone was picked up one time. The DNA for the CDR3 is TGTGCCAGCAGCTTAGGACAGGGTGGGGTAGCCAAAAACATTCAGTACTTC. Translated: CASSLGQGGVAKNIQYF. The chain joins TRBV7-9 to TRBJ2-4; 7 bases map to TRBD1. The length of the CDR3 is 17 residues. Germline V gives CDR1 SEHNR, CDR2 FQNEAQ (reference sequence). Unmatched junction bases numbered 6, after V lost 1 base and J lost 0 bases.

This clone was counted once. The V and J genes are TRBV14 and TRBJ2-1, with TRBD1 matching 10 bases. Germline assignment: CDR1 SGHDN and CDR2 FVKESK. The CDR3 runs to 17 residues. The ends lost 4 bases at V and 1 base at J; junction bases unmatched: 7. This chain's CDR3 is CASSPPWTGGSYNEQFF. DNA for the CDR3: TGTGCCAGCAGCCCCCCATGGACAGGGGGTTCCTACAATGAGCAGTTCTTC.

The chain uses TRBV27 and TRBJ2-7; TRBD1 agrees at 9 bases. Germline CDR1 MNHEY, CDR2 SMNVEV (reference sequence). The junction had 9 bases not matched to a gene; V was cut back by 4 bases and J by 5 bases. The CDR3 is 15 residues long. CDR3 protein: CASSSYRDRVHEQYF. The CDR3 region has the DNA TGTGCCAGCAGTTCGTACCGGGACAGGGTCCACGAGCAGTACTTC.

The DNA of the CDR3 is TGTGCCAGTAGTAACTCAGGGGGTCTGGATGGCTACACCTTC. The encoded protein is CASSNSGGLDGYTF. V gene TRBV19 combines with J gene TRBJ1-2; 7 bases align to TRBD1. The V and J ends lost 4 bases and 6 bases, in that order; junction bases with no gene match: 8. The CDR3 extends over 14 amino acids. CDR1 and CDR2 (germline): LNHDA, SQIVND (reference sequence). The complete variable domain, with remaining parts taken from reference TRBV19 and TRBJ1-2, reads DGGITQSPKYLFRKEGQNVTLSCEQNLNHDAMYWYRQDPGQGLRLIYYSQIVNDFQKGDIAEGYSVSREKKESFPLTVTSAQKNPTAFYLCASSNSGGLDGYTFGSGTRLTVV.

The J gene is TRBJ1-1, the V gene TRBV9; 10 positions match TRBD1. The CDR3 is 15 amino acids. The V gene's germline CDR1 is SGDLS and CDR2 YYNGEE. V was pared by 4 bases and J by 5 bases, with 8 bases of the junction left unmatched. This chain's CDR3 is CASSPRDRGKTEAFF. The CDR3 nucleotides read TGTGCCAGCAGCCCAAGGGACAGGGGAAAGACTGAAGCTTTCTTT. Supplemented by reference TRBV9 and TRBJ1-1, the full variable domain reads DSGVTQTPKHLITATGQRVTLRCSPRSGDLSVYWYQQSLDQGLQFLIQYYNGEERAKGNILERFSAQQFPDLHSELNLSSLELGDSALYFCASSPRDRGKTEAFFGQGTRLTVV.

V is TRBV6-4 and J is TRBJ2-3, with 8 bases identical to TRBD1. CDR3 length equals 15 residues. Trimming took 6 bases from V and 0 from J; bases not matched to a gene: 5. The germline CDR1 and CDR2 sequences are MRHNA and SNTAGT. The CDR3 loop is CASRRDRSSTDTQYF. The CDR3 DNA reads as TGTGCCAGCAGGAGGGACAGGTCTAGCACAGATACGCAGTATTTT.

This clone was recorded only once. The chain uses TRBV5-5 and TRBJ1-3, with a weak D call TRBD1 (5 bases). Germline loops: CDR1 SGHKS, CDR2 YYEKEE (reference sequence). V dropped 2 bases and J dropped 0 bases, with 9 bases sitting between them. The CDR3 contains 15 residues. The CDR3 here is CASSFRTSSGNTIYF. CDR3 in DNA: TGTGCCAGCAGCTTTAGGACATCCTCTGGAAACACCATATATTTT. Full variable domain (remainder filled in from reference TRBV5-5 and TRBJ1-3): DAGVTQSPTHLIKTRGQQVTLRCSPISGHKSVSWYQQVLGQGPQFIFQYYEKEERGRGNFPDRFSARQFPNYSSELNVNALLLGDSALYLCASSFRTSSGNTIYFGEGSWLTVV.

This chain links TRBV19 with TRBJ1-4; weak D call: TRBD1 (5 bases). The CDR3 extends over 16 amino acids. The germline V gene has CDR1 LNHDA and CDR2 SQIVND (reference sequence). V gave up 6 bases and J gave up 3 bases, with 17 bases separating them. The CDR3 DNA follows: TGTGCCAGTAGACCTGGTGGGGGGGTATCTAATGAAAAACTGTTTTTT. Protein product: CASRPGGGVSNEKLFF.

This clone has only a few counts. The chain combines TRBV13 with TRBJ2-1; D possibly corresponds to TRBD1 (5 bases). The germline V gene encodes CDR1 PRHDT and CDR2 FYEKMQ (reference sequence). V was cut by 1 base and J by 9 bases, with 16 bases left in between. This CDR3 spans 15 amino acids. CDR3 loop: CASSLVSGMRCEQFF. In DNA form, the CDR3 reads TGTGCCAGCAGCTTAGTTTCAGGGATGCGGTGTGAGCAGTTCTTC. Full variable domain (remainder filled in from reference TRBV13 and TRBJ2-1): AAGVIQSPRHLIKEKRETATLKCYPIPRHDTVYWYQQGPGQDPQFLISFYEKMQSDKGSIPDRFSAQQFSDYHSELNMSSLELGDSALYFCASSLVSGMRCEQFFGPGTRLTVL.

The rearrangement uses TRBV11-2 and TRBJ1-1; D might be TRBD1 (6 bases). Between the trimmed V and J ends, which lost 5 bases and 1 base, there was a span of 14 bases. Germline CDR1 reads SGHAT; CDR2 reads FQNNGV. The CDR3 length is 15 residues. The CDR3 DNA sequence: TGTGCCAGCAGCCTAGGCGCACAGGGGAACACTGAAGCTTTCTTT. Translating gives CASSLGAQGNTEAFF. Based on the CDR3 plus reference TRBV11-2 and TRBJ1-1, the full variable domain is EAGVAQSPRYKIIEKRQSVAFWCNPISGHATLYWYQQILGQGPKLLIQFQNNGVVDDSQLPKDRFSAERLKGVDSTLKIQPAKLEDSAVYLCASSLGAQGNTEAFFGQGTRLTVV.

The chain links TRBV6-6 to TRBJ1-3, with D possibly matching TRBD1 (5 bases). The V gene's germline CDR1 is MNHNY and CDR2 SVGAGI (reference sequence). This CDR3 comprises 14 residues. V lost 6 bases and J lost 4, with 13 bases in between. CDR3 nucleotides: TGTGCCAGCAGGCGGGACCTCGGGGGAAACACCATATATTTT. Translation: CASRRDLGGNTIYF.

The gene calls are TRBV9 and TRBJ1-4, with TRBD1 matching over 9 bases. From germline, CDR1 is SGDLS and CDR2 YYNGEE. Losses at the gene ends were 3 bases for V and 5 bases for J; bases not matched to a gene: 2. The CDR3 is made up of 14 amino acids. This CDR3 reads CASSGGQGNEKLFF. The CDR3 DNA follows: TGTGCCAGCAGCGGGGGACAGGGAAATGAAAAACTGTTTTTT.

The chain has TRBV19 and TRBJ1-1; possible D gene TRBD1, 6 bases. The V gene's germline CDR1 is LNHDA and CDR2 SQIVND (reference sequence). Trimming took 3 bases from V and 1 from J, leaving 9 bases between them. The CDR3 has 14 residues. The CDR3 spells CASSIGQTNTEAFF. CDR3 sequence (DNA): TGTGCCAGTAGTATCGGACAGACGAACACTGAAGCTTTCTTT.

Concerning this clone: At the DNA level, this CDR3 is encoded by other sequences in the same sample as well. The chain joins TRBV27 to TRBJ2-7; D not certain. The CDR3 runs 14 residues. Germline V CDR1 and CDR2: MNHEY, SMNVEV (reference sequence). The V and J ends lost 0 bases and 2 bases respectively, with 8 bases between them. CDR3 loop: CASSLSGVPYEQYF. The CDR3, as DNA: TGTGCCAGCAGTTTATCAGGAGTCCCCTACGAGCAGTACTTC.

CDR3 nucleotide sequence: TGCGCCAGCAGCACCCGGGACAGGGGACGCTACACCTTC. This translates into CASSTRDRGRYTF. The chain links TRBV5-1 to TRBJ1-2, with TRBD1 identical over 10 bases. CDR1 is SGHRS and CDR2 is YFSETQ in the germline V gene. The CDR3 contains 13 residues. Trimming cost V 4 bases and J 9 bases; bases outside gene matches: 6.

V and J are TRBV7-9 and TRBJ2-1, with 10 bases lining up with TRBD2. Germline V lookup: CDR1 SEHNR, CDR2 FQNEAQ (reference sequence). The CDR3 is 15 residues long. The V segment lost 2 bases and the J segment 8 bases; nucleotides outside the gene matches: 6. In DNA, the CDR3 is TGTGCCAGCAGCTTAACACTAGCGGGGACGGATGAGCAGTTCTTC. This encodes CASSLTLAGTDEQFF.

CDR3 DNA sequence: TGTGCCAGCAGCTTTGGTCTAACAGATACGCAGTATTTT. This sequence encodes CASSFGLTDTQYF. The chain links TRBV5-4 to TRBJ2-3; D is undetermined. This CDR3 is built from 13 residues. In germline, CDR1 is SGHNT, CDR2 YYREEE (reference sequence). V gave up 2 bases and J gave up 3 bases, with 7 bases separating them.

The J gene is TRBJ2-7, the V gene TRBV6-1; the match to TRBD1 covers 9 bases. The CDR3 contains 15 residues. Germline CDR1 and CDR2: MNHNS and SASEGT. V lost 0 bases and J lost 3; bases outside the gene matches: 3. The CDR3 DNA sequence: TGTGCCAGCAGTGAAGCAGGGACAGGGTTCTACGAGCAGTACTTC. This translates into CASSEAGTGFYEQYF.

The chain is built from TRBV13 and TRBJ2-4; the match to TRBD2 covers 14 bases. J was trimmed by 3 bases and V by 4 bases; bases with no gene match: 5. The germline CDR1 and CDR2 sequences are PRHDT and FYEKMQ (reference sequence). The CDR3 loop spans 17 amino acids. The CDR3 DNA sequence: TGTGCCAGCAGCTGGGGACTAGCGGGAGTTGGCAAAAACATTCAGTACTTC. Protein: CASSWGLAGVGKNIQYF.

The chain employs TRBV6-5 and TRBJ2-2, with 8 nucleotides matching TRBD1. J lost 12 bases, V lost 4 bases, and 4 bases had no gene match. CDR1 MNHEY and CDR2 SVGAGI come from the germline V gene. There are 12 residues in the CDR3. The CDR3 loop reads CASSLWTGKLFF. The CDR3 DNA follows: TGTGCCAGCAGTTTATGGACAGGGAAGCTGTTTTTT.

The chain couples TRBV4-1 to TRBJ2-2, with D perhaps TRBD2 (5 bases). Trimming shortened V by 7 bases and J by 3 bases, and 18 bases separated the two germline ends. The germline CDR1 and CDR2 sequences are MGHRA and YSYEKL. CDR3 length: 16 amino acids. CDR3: CASTFQERAHTGELFF. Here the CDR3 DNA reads TGCGCCAGCACCTTCCAGGAGAGGGCTCACACCGGGGAGCTGTTTTTT.